This T cell receptor beta chain was obtained from a study of T cells in Graves' hyperthyroidism and ophthalmopathy. Clinical symptoms, serum thyroxine, TRAb, thyroid ultrasound and orbital computed tomography established diagnosis. As to this clonotype: Its antigen is still unknown.

From germline, CDR1 is DFQATT and CDR2 SNEGSKA (reference sequence). Trimming left V 4 bases short and J 0 bases short, with 16 bases between. The CDR3 is made up of 16 amino acids. The investigators amplified TCR beta CDR3 regions from RNA transcripts. In the first-round RT-PCR of the TCR CDR3, the HTBI primer set was used. MiXCR, run by TCRdb on the multiplex PCR reads, gives a single entry per CDR3 protein. The table lists around 340,000 distinct CDR3 sequences, about 14% of them singletons. Points from the study as a whole: Through a model of 13 V-J features, ophthalmopathy was separated from stable hyperthyroidism.

The specimen sequenced was blood. This sequence originates from a woman aged 30 to 39 with Graves' hyperthyroidism. The rearrangement uses TRBV20-1 and TRBJ1-3; D perhaps matches TRBD1 (5 bases). CDR3 nucleotides: TGCAGTGCTATACCGACGACAGAGGTCTCTGGAAACACCATATATTTT. Amino acid sequence: CSAIPTTEVSGNTIYF.